This record covers a single T cell receptor beta chain. Its antigen is still unknown. No clone much larger than this one lies a single base away; base qualities are absent. Donors were 40 or so systemically healthy Caucasian individuals from Russia aged 6 to 90 years. Each donor gave approximately 9.3 milliliters of peripheral blood, collected into EDTA-treated Vacutainer tubes. Ficoll-Paque density-gradient centrifugation was used to isolate PBMCs, with at least 6.5 million per sample. Total RNA, at least 6 micrograms per sample, was extracted from PBMCs with Trizol reagent. The percentages of naive CD45RAhigh/CD27high T cells were determined by flow cytometry on a PBMC aliquot from every donor. The source of the sample is a study of blood T cells in healthy people across ages (dated by TCRdb to between 2014 and 2017). Broadly, across the study: In model experiments, template switching captured about one uniquely barcoded TCR beta cDNA molecule for every two T cells. Using deep sequencing normalized with unique cDNA molecular identifiers, the study measured how TCR beta repertoire diversity changes with age. Donors were grouped into four age groups: young (average roughly 15 years), middle-aged (39), aged (around 56) and long-lived (about 90). To avoid experimental bias, donors of different ages were spread randomly across the sequencing lanes. Using the same blood draw, the study looked at two additional independent replicas of 1 million unique cDNA reads for two donors, one aged 18 to 30 and the other aged 80 or older. The study at large found these results: Estimates of total diversity based on one million sequenced T cells were regarded as lower bounds and as underestimates. The long-lived group showed more naive CD4+ T cells, fewer expanded clones and increased TCR diversity than the aged group, suggesting age selection. Conclusive comparison of naive and antigen-experienced compartments was prevented by the profiling of bulk unsorted PBMCs. As age increased, observed TCR beta diversity per million T cells dropped in a roughly linear way, and a significant reduction was already evident by age around 41. Donor CMV infection status was unknown, potentially confounding age-related changes in expanded clonotypes. There was a strong correlation between observed TCR beta diversity and the percentage of naive T cells measured by flow cytometry.

Trimming removed 6 bases from V and 8 bases from J; the gene matches leave 9 bases unexplained. CDR3 length: 14 amino acids, cysteine to phenylalanine. Kept here is only the CDR3 DNA, which spans 42 bases and is read in frame from base 1. Receptor amplification or capture employed 5' RACE. Sequencing was performed on an Illumina HiSeq 2500. A second about 7 to 11 cycle PCR used a sample-barcoded 5' primer and a J-beta primer mix. Each TCR beta cDNA molecule received a unique molecular identifier from a template-switch 5' adaptor carrying 12 random nucleotides. Each sample yielded at least 3 million CDR3-containing paired-end reads. The Mint cDNA synthesis kit, primed by a TRBC-specific oligonucleotide, was used to synthesize first-strand cDNA from all RNA. Following uracil-DNA glycosylase treatment, all cDNA underwent a first 18-cycle PCR with the universal primers M1SS and BC2_uni_R. Concerning the study's data processing: Each sample was normalized by randomly selecting 1 million high-quality reads, each carrying a distinct molecular identifier. Instead of being binned into consensus sequences, reads with shared molecular identifiers were discarded. MiTCR, set to a Q25 quality threshold and the strictest error-elimination algorithm, was used for CDR3 identification, clonotype clustering and error correction. A nonparametric unseen species model with Euler transformation was used to estimate a lower bound on total TCR beta diversity. Using fastp trimming at Q25 and MiXCR clonotype assembly, TCRdb reanalyzed the public sequencing data and kept in-frame beta chains. Rows are combined by CDR3 protein, so each entry shows the most common genes and DNA. The V and J calls were not made by the authors but by TCRdb's processing. The sample table contains about 1.1 million distinct CDR3 sequences; only one count was recorded for 30% to 40% of them. The ten largest clones capture less than 15% of the sample.

This sequence originates from a man aged 18 to 30 in good health. What was sequenced was blood. Recombination connected TRBV12-3 or TRBV12-4 to TRBJ1-4; a stretch of 7 junction bases matches TRBD1. The DNA reads as follows: TGTGCCAGCAGGCTCCGACAGGGCAACGAAAAACTGTTTTTT. It translates as CASRLRQGNEKLFF.